The next 9 T cell receptor beta chains were all read from a single sample in a study of blood T cell repertoires in COVID-19. Clones were read by immunoSEQ multiplex PCR, and TCRdb kept only the in-frame ones, dropping some. The sample consists of some 200,000 clones, about nine tenths of them appearing once. The sequenced material came from peripheral blood. Receptor source: a woman aged 55-70 years with COVID-19, enrolled during active disease.

The chain carries TRBV7-9 and TRBJ1-5; D remains ambiguous. This CDR3 spans 12 amino acids. Trimming left V 7 bases short and J 6 bases short, with 10 bases between. Germline V lookup: CDR1 SEHNR, CDR2 FQNEAQ (reference sequence). This CDR3 reads CASTREGQPQHF. Here the CDR3 DNA reads TGTGCCAGCACAAGGGAGGGTCAGCCCCAGCATTTT.

The chain couples TRBV30 to TRBJ2-7; D is perhaps TRBD2 (6 bases). CDR3 length equals 13 residues. CDR1 and CDR2 from the germline V gene are GTSNPN and SVGIG (reference sequence). V lost 4 bases, J lost 0 bases, and 10 bases lay in between. CDR3 protein: CAWTGTFSYEQYF. CDR3 nucleotides: TGTGCCTGGACCGGGACTTTCTCCTACGAGCAGTACTTC.

The chain links TRBV6-5 to TRBJ2-7, with D perhaps TRBD1 (5 bases). Germline CDR1 and CDR2: MNHEY and SVGAGI. This CDR3 has 11 residues. V lost 8 bases to trimming and J lost 7 bases, with 12 bases between them. The CDR3 spells CASGQTGEQYF. The CDR3 DNA sequence: TGTGCCAGCGGTCAAACAGGAGAGCAGTACTTC.

This chain links TRBV7-2 with TRBJ2-3, with D tentatively TRBD1 (5 bases). The germline V and J ends were trimmed by 5 bases and 5 bases, with 17 bases remaining between them. The CDR3 consists of 15 residues. Per the germline V gene, CDR1 is SGHTA and CDR2 is FQGNSA. For the CDR3, the DNA is TGTGCCAGCAGCCCATTGGGGCCTGGGGTAGATACGCAGTATTTT. Amino acids: CASSPLGPGVDTQYF.

This chain links TRBV30 with TRBJ2-7; 7 bases match TRBD2. The trim removed 5 bases at V and 0 bases at J, leaving 1 base unmatched. Germline V gene data show CDR1 as GTSNPN and CDR2 as SVGIG (reference sequence). The CDR3 loop spans 12 amino acids. The CDR3 bases are TGTGCCTGGGGGGACTACTCCTACGAGCAGTACTTC. As protein: CAWGDYSYEQYF.

V usage is TRBV30 and J usage is TRBJ2-5; 9 nucleotides line up with TRBD2. In germline, CDR1 is GTSNPN, CDR2 SVGIG (reference sequence). V lost 8 bases and J lost 5; bases outside the gene matches: 12. This CDR3 is built from 14 residues. CDR3 coding DNA: TGTGCCAGCCCGGGACTAGCCAAAGAGGAGACCCAGTACTTC. Residues: CASPGLAKEETQYF.

The V call is TRBV4-3, the J call TRBJ1-2; 9 bases fit TRBD1. The trim removed 3 bases at V and 2 bases at J, leaving 7 bases unmatched. The germline CDR1 and CDR2 sequences are LGHNA and YSLEER. The CDR3 extends over 16 amino acids. Here the CDR3 DNA reads TGCGCCAGCAGCCAGACGGGACAGGGAGGAAACTATGGCTACACCTTC. It yields the protein CASSQTGQGGNYGYTF.

The chain employs TRBV3-1 (or the pseudogene TRBV3-2) and TRBJ2-5, with 11 nucleotides matching TRBD2. Trimming cost V 4 bases and J 0 bases; bases outside gene matches: 7. Germline assignment: CDR1 LGHDT and CDR2 YNNKEL (reference sequence). There are 17 residues in the CDR3. This chain's CDR3 is CASSLLTSGTYQETQYF. CDR3 DNA sequence: TGTGCCAGCAGCCTTCTGACTAGCGGGACCTACCAAGAGACCCAGTACTTC.

With regard to this clone: The sample has other DNA sequences that encode this CDR3 too. The gene calls are TRBV7-2 and TRBJ1-3; D gene ambiguous. CDR1 is SGHTA, CDR2 FQGNSA, per germline. V was trimmed by 1 base and J by 0 bases, leaving 4 bases between them. The CDR3 is 14 amino acids. The DNA of the CDR3 is TGTGCCAGCAGCTTAGACAGCTCTGGAAACACCATATATTTT. The encoded protein is CASSLDSSGNTIYF.